A single sample is the source of the 22 T cell receptor beta chains below, sequenced in a study of early T cells in non-severe SARS-CoV-2 infection. TCRdb re-called the 5' RACE reads with MiXCR, one entry per CDR3 protein. This table has some 48,000 distinct CDR3 sequences, about 4.1% appearing once. Sample: whole blood. The receptors originated from an adult who was a healthcare worker with PCR-confirmed SARS-CoV-2 infection or an uninfected control (not recorded which).

A remark on this clonotype: This may be a read error, as it is one base from a much larger clone. The rearrangement links TRBV2 to TRBJ2-5; D gene unclear. The germline V gene encodes CDR1 SNHLY and CDR2 FYNNEI. This CDR3 spans 13 amino acids. V was trimmed by 3 bases and J by 5 bases, leaving 10 bases between them. The CDR3 DNA follows: TGTGCCAGCAGTGAGATGAGGCTGGAGACCCAGTACTTC. Translated, it gives CASSEMRLETQYF.

Ten or more counts support this clonotype. The chain combines TRBV15 with TRBJ2-1; TRBD1 matches 9 bases. The CDR3 has 15 residues. CDR1 is LNHNV, CDR2 YYDKDF, per germline (reference sequence). The junction had 5 bases not matched to a gene; V was cut back by 3 bases and J by 5 bases. In DNA, the CDR3 is TGTGCCACCAGCAGCACCGGGACAGGGCACAATGAGCAGTTCTTC. Protein: CATSSTGTGHNEQFF.

This clonotype showed up many times. The V and J genes are TRBV29-1 and TRBJ1-2; TRBD1 agrees at 9 bases. The germline V gene has CDR1 SQVTM and CDR2 ANQGSEA. V dropped 7 bases and J dropped 4; count of bases not matched to a gene: 4. The CDR3 has 12 amino acids. The CDR3 loop is CSAGQGSYGYTF. CDR3 sequence (DNA): TGCAGCGCCGGACAGGGGAGCTATGGCTACACCTTC.

In this sample, this clonotype turned up many times. V usage is TRBV29-1 and J usage is TRBJ2-1; TRBD2 matches at 13 bases. V trimming: 3 bases; J trimming: 4 bases; junction bases outside the gene matches: 6. The CDR3 loop spans 16 amino acids. Looked up from germline, CDR1 is SQVTM and CDR2 is ANQGSEA. This chain's CDR3 is CSVDRTSGRGYNEQFF. DNA of the CDR3: TGCAGCGTTGATAGAACTAGCGGGAGGGGGTACAATGAGCAGTTCTTC.

At least ten counts were recorded for this clonotype. The chain links TRBV5-4 to TRBJ1-2, with no clear D. Germline loops: CDR1 SGHNT, CDR2 YYREEE (reference sequence). The CDR3 runs 15 residues. Trimming cost V 0 bases and J 4 bases, with 13 bases left between them. The CDR3 nucleotides read TGTGCCAGCAGCTTGGCCTGGGATAGAGCCTATGGCTACACCTTC. This encodes CASSLAWDRAYGYTF. Using reference TRBV5-4 and TRBJ1-2 for the parts outside the CDR3, the full variable domain is ETGVTQSPTHLIKTRGQQVTLRCSSQSGHNTVSWYQQALGQGPQFIFQYYREEENGRGNFPPRFSGLQFPNYSSELNVNALELDDSALYLCASSLAWDRAYGYTFGSGTRLTVV.

This clonotype was found a few times. The V call is TRBV10-3, the J call TRBJ2-3; TRBD2 matches 14 bases. Per germline, CDR1 ENHRY and CDR2 SYGVKD. The CDR3 totals 17 residues. The ends lost 3 bases at V and 4 bases at J; junction bases unmatched: 6. Here the CDR3 reads CAISEYGTSGSSDTQYF. The DNA for the CDR3 is TGTGCCATCAGTGAATACGGGACTAGCGGGAGCTCAGATACGCAGTATTTT.

This clonotype was observed many times. This rearrangement joins TRBV29-1 to TRBJ1-1, with D possibly TRBD1 on 5 matching bases. Trimming pared 3 bases from V and 7 bases from J, leaving 9 bases between. The CDR3 contains 11 residues. Per germline, CDR1 SQVTM and CDR2 ANQGSEA. The CDR3 loop reads CSVEGVDEAFF. CDR3 DNA: TGCAGCGTTGAGGGGGTGGATGAAGCTTTCTTT.

J is TRBJ2-2 and V is TRBV19, with D possibly matching TRBD1 (6 bases). Germline V lookup: CDR1 LNHDA, CDR2 SQIVND (reference sequence). Trimming took off 4 bases at V and 0 bases at J, with 12 bases between the two ends. There are 16 residues in the CDR3. DNA for the CDR3: TGTGCCAGTAGTACAGGGGACACCGCGAACACCGGGGAGCTGTTTTTT. It translates to CASSTGDTANTGELFF.

V gene TRBV29-1 combines with J gene TRBJ2-1; TRBD2 matches at 8 bases. The CDR3 length is 13 residues. CDR1 and CDR2 (germline): SQVTM, ANQGSEA. V lost 6 bases and J lost 6; bases outside the gene matches: 7. CDR3 in DNA: TGCAGCGTCACTAGCGGAGGCCTCAATGAGCAGTTCTTC. Translation: CSVTSGGLNEQFF.

This clonotype was seen ten or more times. The V call is TRBV4-3, the J call TRBJ2-6; D unclear. V lost 0 bases, J lost 3 bases, and 9 bases lay in between. CDR3 length: 16 amino acids. Germline V gene data show CDR1 as LGHNA and CDR2 as YSLEER. The CDR3 protein is CASSQDPFGGANVLTF. The CDR3 DNA reads as TGCGCCAGCAGCCAAGATCCTTTCGGTGGGGCCAACGTCCTGACTTTC.

In its sample, this clonotype was seen many times. The chain is built from TRBV6-2 or TRBV6-3 and TRBJ2-5, with a tentative D call TRBD1 (6 bases). The CDR3 is made up of 12 amino acids. CDR1 is MNHEY and CDR2 is SVGEGT in the germline V gene. Trimming removed 4 bases at V and 6 bases at J, with 9 bases between. Here the CDR3 reads CASSSQGKTQYF. The CDR3, as DNA: TGTGCCAGCAGTTCACAGGGAAAGACCCAGTACTTC.

A few counts support this clonotype. The CDR3 loop reads CASSIGGSVSDTQYF. The CDR3 nucleotides read TGTGCCAGTAGTATAGGAGGTTCGGTCTCAGATACGCAGTATTTT. This chain joins TRBV19 and TRBJ2-3; D unresolved. The length of the CDR3 is 15 residues. Germline V lookup: CDR1 LNHDA, CDR2 SQIVND (reference sequence). The V end was cut by 1 base, the J end by 4 bases, with 12 bases between.

This clonotype was recorded many times. CDR3 DNA: TGTGCCTGGAGTGTTGGGCAGGGTCTGGGCACAGATACGCAGTATTTT. Protein sequence: CAWSVGQGLGTDTQYF. This rearrangement joins TRBV30 to TRBJ2-3; TRBD1 is a possible D gene (5 bases). Germline CDR1 is GTSNPN and CDR2 is SVGIG (reference sequence). CDR3 length equals 16 residues. Deletions cut 0 bases from V and 1 base from J, with 14 bases between.

At least ten counts were recorded for this clonotype. The chain recombines TRBV6-5 with TRBJ2-3; 10 bases match TRBD1. Germline V gives CDR1 MNHEY, CDR2 SVGAGI. The CDR3 spans 17 residues. With V trimmed by 2 bases and J by 5 bases, 10 bases remained unmatched. CDR3 coding DNA: TGTGCCAGCAGTTACGTAGGTCCGGGACAGGGGATAGATACGCAGTATTTT. Protein: CASSYVGPGQGIDTQYF.

This clonotype showed up many times. The rearrangement links TRBV20-1 to TRBJ2-2, with D perhaps TRBD1 (5 bases). Looked up from germline, CDR1 is DFQATT and CDR2 is SNEGSKA (reference sequence). This CDR3 contains 13 residues. The CDR3 DNA reads as TGCAGCGCAGGGTTTAGGAACACCGGGGAGCTGTTTTTT. Its protein product is CSAGFRNTGELFF.

Ten or more counts support this clonotype. This chain links TRBV20-1 with TRBJ2-3, with no clear D. V was trimmed by 2 bases and J by 1 base, leaving 7 bases between them. This CDR3 region has 13 residues. Germline lookup yields CDR1 DFQATT and CDR2 SNEGSKA (reference sequence). The CDR3: CSARLDGTDTQYF. CDR3 DNA: TGCAGTGCTAGACTCGACGGCACAGATACGCAGTATTTT.

There are many counts of this clonotype. The chain employs TRBV12-3 or TRBV12-4 and TRBJ1-1; a possible D gene is TRBD1 (6 bases). Trimming left V 5 bases short and J 0 bases short, with 10 bases between. CDR3 length equals 14 residues. The CDR3 region has the DNA TGTGCCAGCAGTCGCGGACAGATGAACACTGAAGCTTTCTTT. It is translated as CASSRGQMNTEAFF.

The table lists this clonotype with many counts. An end of the junction differs from the germline gene, which may be a read error. The chain has TRBV25-1 and TRBJ2-7, with a weak D call TRBD1 (6 bases). Germline V gives CDR1 MGHDK, CDR2 SYGVNS. CDR3 length: 12 amino acids. CDR3 residues: CASSAWGTLLHF. Written as DNA, the CDR3 is TGTGCCAGCAGTGCCTGGGGGACACTCCTGCACTTC.

The chain has TRBV12-3 or TRBV12-4 and TRBJ2-1; the D gene is possibly TRBD2 (5 bases). Trimming shortened V by 5 bases and J by 4 bases, and 21 bases separated the two germline ends. The CDR3 is 17 residues long. The CDR3: CASSPGILWEFYNEQFF. The CDR3 DNA is TGTGCCAGCAGTCCTGGTATTTTGTGGGAGTTTTACAATGAGCAGTTCTTC.

This clonotype was recorded many times. The chain couples TRBV30 to TRBJ2-1, with D unclear. Germline V gene sequence: CDR1 GTSNPN, CDR2 SVGIG (reference sequence). V lost 0 bases and J 5 bases, leaving 8 bases between the germline ends. The CDR3 is made up of 13 amino acids. The CDR3 loop reads CAWSVSENNEQFF. The CDR3 DNA sequence: TGTGCCTGGAGTGTTTCAGAGAACAATGAGCAGTTCTTC.

In regard to this clonotype: At one end the junction does not follow the germline gene, possibly because of a read error. The V and J genes are TRBV3-1 and TRBJ2-7; tentative D call: TRBD1 (5 bases). The CDR3 runs 12 residues. In germline, CDR1 is LGHDT, CDR2 YNNKEL (reference sequence). The CDR3 loop is CASSKDSYEQYF. DNA of the CDR3: TGTGCCAGCAGCAAAGACAGTTACGAGCAGTACTTC.

This clonotype was seen repeatedly, ten times or more. The chain couples TRBV5-6 to TRBJ1-2; no definite D call. Germline V gene sequence: CDR1 SGHDT, CDR2 YYEEEE. This CDR3 is 13 amino acids long. V lost 8 bases and J 7 bases, leaving 18 bases between the germline ends. Written as DNA, the CDR3 is TGTGCCAGTGGAGAGGGAATCGAAACTGGCTACACCTTC. Protein product: CASGEGIETGYTF.